This T cell receptor beta chain comes out of a study of cytomegalovirus exposure and HLA in healthy donors. Overall study context: As an earlier analysis found, about 190 million T cells yielded 90 million to 140 million unique TCR beta sequences.

Comments on this clone: Its target is not known.

The CDR3 is 12 amino acids. V was pared by 4 bases and J by 2 bases, with 9 bases between. The germline gives CDR1 GTSNPN, CDR2 SVGIG (reference sequence). PCR used 60 Vbeta primers and 13 Jbeta primers. The protocol was immunoSEQ multiplex PCR, while the TCRdb copy is restricted to in-frame clones and leaves out a portion. The table records 100,000 to 150,000 clones, 82% of them present only once. Study conclusions and caveats: Diagnosis of cytomegalovirus status made by the classifier reportedly showed high specificity and sensitivity.

The TCR sequence derives from a woman aged 45-60 years in good health and CMV-seropositive. The sample taken for sequencing was PBMCs. This chain joins TRBV30 and TRBJ2-7; a possible D gene is TRBD1 (6 bases). CDR3 protein: CAWNRVPYEQYF. In DNA form, the CDR3 reads TGTGCCTGGAACAGGGTGCCCTACGAGCAGTACTTC.